These 6 T cell receptor beta chains came from one sample sequenced in a study of blood T cell repertoires in COVID-19. This table comes from immunoSEQ multiplex PCR, and its TCRdb copy is limited to in-frame clones, with some not included. The sample lists roughly 140,000 clones, 88% occurring once. The sequencing input was peripheral blood. These receptors were obtained from a man in his sixties or seventies with acute or convalescent COVID-19.

The rearrangement uses TRBV7-2 and TRBJ2-3, with TRBD1 as a possible D gene (5 bases). Per germline, CDR1 SGHTA and CDR2 FQGNSA. V lost 5 bases and J 14 bases, leaving 11 bases between the germline ends. The CDR3 covers 10 residues. The CDR3 DNA follows: TGTGCCAGCAGCGGAAACCAGGGGTATTTT. Protein: CASSGNQGYF.

This chain links TRBV6-4 with TRBJ2-6; D gene unclear. The CDR3 has 16 amino acids. Germline assignment: CDR1 MRHNA and CDR2 SNTAGT. V lost 2 bases to trimming and J lost 0 bases, with 8 bases between them. CDR3 sequence reads: CASSDNGASGANVLTF. The CDR3 DNA is TGTGCCAGCAGTGACAACGGTGCCTCTGGGGCCAACGTCCTGACTTTC.

V usage is TRBV7-9 and J usage is TRBJ2-1; perhaps TRBD2 as D (6 bases). V was shortened by 6 bases and J by 3 bases, with 18 bases between the two germline ends. This CDR3 spans 16 amino acids. CDR1 is SEHNR, CDR2 FQNEAQ, per germline (reference sequence). CDR3 amino acids: CASSQWGRSRYNEQFF. The CDR3 DNA is TGTGCCAGCAGTCAGTGGGGGAGGAGCCGCTACAATGAGCAGTTCTTC.

This clone occurred once. V gene TRBV24-1 combines with J gene TRBJ2-1; TRBD2 matches at 11 bases. The junction had 4 bases not matched to a gene; V was cut back by 1 base and J by 6 bases. Germline CDR1 is KGHDR and CDR2 is SFDVKD. The CDR3 has 16 residues. The CDR3 here is CATSDFSGGAVNEQFF. The CDR3 DNA follows: TGTGCCACCAGTGATTTTAGCGGGGGGGCGGTCAATGAGCAGTTCTTC.

The count of this clone is one. The chain couples TRBV7-9 to TRBJ2-7; no clear D gene. This CDR3 is built from 12 residues. V was cut by 2 bases and J by 3 bases, with 5 bases left in between. CDR1 is SEHNR and CDR2 is FQNEAQ in the germline V gene (reference sequence). The CDR3 reads CASSLRGYEQYF. The CDR3 DNA reads as TGTGCCAGCAGCTTAAGAGGCTACGAGCAGTACTTC.

CDR3 sequence reads: CASSQEVGTGSSGDTQYF. Here the CDR3 DNA reads TGTGCCAGCAGCCAAGAGGTTGGGACAGGGAGTTCAGGAGATACGCAGTATTTT. The genes are TRBV3-1 (or the pseudogene TRBV3-2) and TRBJ2-3, with TRBD1 matching 9 bases. The V gene's germline CDR1 is LGHDT and CDR2 YNNKEL (reference sequence). After removal of 0 bases from V and 5 bases from J, the junction contained 12 bases not matched to a gene. The length of the CDR3 is 18 residues.